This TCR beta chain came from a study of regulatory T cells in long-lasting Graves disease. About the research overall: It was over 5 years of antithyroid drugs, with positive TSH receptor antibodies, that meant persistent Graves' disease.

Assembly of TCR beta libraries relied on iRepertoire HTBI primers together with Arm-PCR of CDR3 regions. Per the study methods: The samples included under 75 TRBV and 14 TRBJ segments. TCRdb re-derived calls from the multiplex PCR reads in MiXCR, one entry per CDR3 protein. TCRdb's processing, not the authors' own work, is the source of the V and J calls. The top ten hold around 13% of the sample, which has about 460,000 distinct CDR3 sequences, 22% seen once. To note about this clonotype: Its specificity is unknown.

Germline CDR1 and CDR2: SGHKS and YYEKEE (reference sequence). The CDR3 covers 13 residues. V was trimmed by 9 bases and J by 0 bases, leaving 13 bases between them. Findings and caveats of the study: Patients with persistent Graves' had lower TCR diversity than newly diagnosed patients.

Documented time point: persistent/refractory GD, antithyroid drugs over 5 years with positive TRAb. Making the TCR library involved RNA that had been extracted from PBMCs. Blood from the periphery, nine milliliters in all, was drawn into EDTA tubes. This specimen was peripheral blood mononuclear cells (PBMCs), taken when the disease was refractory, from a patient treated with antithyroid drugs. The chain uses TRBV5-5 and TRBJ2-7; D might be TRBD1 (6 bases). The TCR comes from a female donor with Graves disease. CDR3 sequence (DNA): TGTGCCACAGGGGACCATAGCTCCTACGAGCAGTACTTC. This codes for CATGDHSSYEQYF.